Listed below are T cell receptor beta chains from one sample, sequenced in a study of cytomegalovirus exposure and HLA in healthy donors. The assay was immunoSEQ multiplex PCR, and TCRdb's table has in-frame clones only and misses some. Of about 120,000 clones in the sample, around four fifths were seen once. What was sequenced was PBMCs. Every receptor here comes from a man aged 40-55 years in good health and CMV-seronegative. Both conserved end residues are part of each CDR3. D genes are given only for firm matches. The size entry is marked missing in some rows and otherwise reads once, few, many or a size class.

CDR3nt | CDR3aa | d_gene | abundance | j_gene | len | v_gene
TGTGCCAGCAGTCCGGAGGGACAGGAGAACACTGAAGCTTTCTTT | CASSPEGQENTEAFF | TRBD1 | . | TRBJ1-1 | 15 | TRBV28
TGTGCCAGCAGGGGCAGGGTGTACCACGAGCAGTACTTC | CASRGRVYHEQYF | . | . | TRBJ2-7 | 13 | TRBV28
TGTGCCAGCAGCGTAGGAACCTCTCCCGGGACAGAGGGACGGGAGCAGTTCTTC | CASSVGTSPGTEGREQFF | TRBD1 | . | TRBJ2-1 | 18 | TRBV9
TGTGCCAGCAGTTACGCGGATTCCTATAATTCACCCCTCCACTTT | CASSYADSYNSPLHF | . | once | TRBJ1-6 | 15 | TRBV6-5
TGTGCCAGCAGTTTATTCGGGGGGGCAACGACTTCTAACTATGGCTACACCTTC | CASSLFGGATTSNYGYTF | . | . | TRBJ1-2 | 18 | TRBV27
TGTGCCAGCAGCCATCGGGACTATTGGAGTGAGCAGTTCTTC | CASSHRDYWSEQFF | TRBD2 | once | TRBJ2-1 | 14 | TRBV11-2
TGTGCCAGCAGCTTGGTGTACGGGTACGAGCAGTACTTC | CASSLVYGYEQYF | . | . | TRBJ2-7 | 13 | TRBV5-6
TGTGCCAGCAGTACCGGGACAGGGGGCGAAAACATTCAGTACTTC | CASSTGTGGENIQYF | TRBD1 | . | TRBJ2-4 | 15 | TRBV6-5
TGCGCCAGCAGCCAAGAACGGGGCTCTGGGGCCAACGTCCTGACTTTC | CASSQERGSGANVLTF | . | few | TRBJ2-6 | 16 | TRBV5-4
TGTGCCAGCAGCCTCAACCCGGGAGGTCTCTACGAGCAGTACTTC | CASSLNPGGLYEQYF | TRBD2 | . | TRBJ2-7 | 15 | TRBV5-6
TGTGCCAGCAGTGACTCTCGGAGTGGGGCCAACGTCCTGACTTTC | CASSDSRSGANVLTF | . | few | TRBJ2-6 | 15 | TRBV6-4
TGTGCCTGGAGTGATGGGTTGACAGGGGGAAGCAATCAGCCCCAGCATTTT | CAWSDGLTGGSNQPQHF | TRBD1 | once | TRBJ1-5 | 17 | TRBV30
TGTGCCAGCAGCGTGGAGGGTAAACAGCCCCAGCATTTT | CASSVEGKQPQHF | . | few | TRBJ1-5 | 13 | TRBV9
TGTGCCTGGAGTGTAAAAGGGAGGAGAAACACTGAAGCTTTCTTT | CAWSVKGRRNTEAFF | . | once | TRBJ1-1 | 15 | TRBV30
TGTGCCAGCTCACCCCAGGTTCCCTCTGGGGCCAACGTCCTGACTTTC | CASSPQVPSGANVLTF | . | . | TRBJ2-6 | 16 | TRBV18
TGTGCCAGCGGGGCCTACGAGCAGTACTTC | CASGAYEQYF | . | . | TRBJ2-7 | 10 | TRBV27
TGTGCCAGCACCTTTTTTGGCAGGGACTATGGCTACACCTTC | CASTFFGRDYGYTF | . | . | TRBJ1-2 | 14 | TRBV7-2
TGTGCCAGCAGCCAAGGGACTGCAGAGACCCAGTACTTC | CASSQGTAETQYF | . | . | TRBJ2-5 | 13 | TRBV5-5
TGTGCCAGCAAACAGGGAATGTCAGATACGCAGTATTTT | CASKQGMSDTQYF | . | . | TRBJ2-3 | 13 | TRBV2
TGTGCCAGCTCGCTTACAGGTACCTCTGGAAACACCATATATTTT | CASSLTGTSGNTIYF | . | . | TRBJ1-3 | 15 | TRBV18
TGCGCCAGCAACAGGGACGCCACTGAAGCTTTCTTT | CASNRDATEAFF | . | . | TRBJ1-1 | 12 | TRBV5-1
TGTGCCAGCAGCTTAGGATCTAGCGGATCCTACGAGCAGTACTTC | CASSLGSSGSYEQYF | TRBD2 | . | TRBJ2-7 | 15 | TRBV11-3
TGTGCCAGCAGGCGGACAGAAGCGTACGAGCAGTACTTC | CASRRTEAYEQYF | . | . | TRBJ2-7 | 13 | TRBV2
TGCGCCAGCAGCTACGACACCTACACCGGGGAGCTGTTTTTT | CASSYDTYTGELFF | . | . | TRBJ2-2 | 14 | TRBV5-1
TGTGCCAGCAGCGTAACTTTGTTCGGTGGCGAGCAGTACTTC | CASSVTLFGGEQYF | . | . | TRBJ2-7 | 14 | TRBV9
TGCGCCAGCAGCTTGGCCGCCCGAGCGGGAGGAGTAGATACGCAGTATTTT | CASSLAARAGGVDTQYF | TRBD2 | . | TRBJ2-3 | 17 | TRBV5-1
TGTGCCTGGAGTCTAGACAGGGGAGGTTATCGTGTTTCCTACGAGCAGTACTTC | CAWSLDRGGYRVSYEQYF | TRBD1 | once | TRBJ2-7 | 18 | TRBV30
TGTGCCAGCAGCTTAATGGGCGGGGGGGCCTACGAGCAGTACTTC | CASSLMGGGAYEQYF | TRBD2 | . | TRBJ2-7 | 15 | TRBV11-2
TGCGCCAGCAGCTCTGGAACAGCACCCTCTGGGGCCAACGTCCTGACTTTC | CASSSGTAPSGANVLTF | . | . | TRBJ2-6 | 17 | TRBV5-1
TGTGCCAGTAGAAATCCGGGTAGTGGCAATCAGCCCCAGCATTTT | CASRNPGSGNQPQHF | . | . | TRBJ1-5 | 15 | TRBV19
TGCGCCAGCAGCTTGGGGGCAGGGGGATACGAGCAGTACTTC | CASSLGAGGYEQYF | TRBD1 | . | TRBJ2-7 | 14 | TRBV5-1